The 17 T cell receptor beta chains reported below all come from one sample, sequenced in a study of blood T cell repertoires in COVID-19. The method was immunoSEQ multiplex PCR; TCRdb's version includes in-frame clones alone and lacks a portion of them. The sample records a few hundred thousand clones, approximately 91% being singletons. Sequenced: PBMCs or T cells enriched from blood (not recorded which). These receptors came from a middle-aged woman who had been exposed to COVID-19.

The chain couples TRBV2 to TRBJ1-1, with 10 bases identical to TRBD1. The CDR3 is made up of 19 amino acids. V gave up 3 bases and J gave up 7 bases; unmatched junction bases: 20. Germline values: CDR1 SNHLY, CDR2 FYNNEI. Written as DNA, the CDR3 is TGTGCCAGCAGTGAGAAGACAGGGGGCAAGACCCTAAAGCATGGTGAAGCTTTCTTT. Translated, it gives CASSEKTGGKTLKHGEAFF.

The chain is built from TRBV30 and TRBJ2-4; no firm D call. Germline CDR1 GTSNPN, CDR2 SVGIG (reference sequence). V lost 0 bases, J lost 6 bases, and 6 bases lay in between. The length of the CDR3 is 12 residues. The DNA of the CDR3 is TGTGCCTGGAGTGTACTCCGAAACATTCAGTACTTC. As protein: CAWSVLRNIQYF.

The table lists this clone with a count of one. This chain uses TRBV10-2 with TRBJ2-7; tentative D call: TRBD1 (5 bases). Germline V CDR1 and CDR2: WSHSY, SAAADI. V was shortened by 6 bases and J by 7 bases, with 13 bases between the two germline ends. This CDR3 region has 12 residues. This CDR3 is CASRVGSGEQYF. The CDR3 region has the DNA TGCGCCAGCAGGGTCGGTTCAGGGGAGCAGTACTTC.

This clone appeared a single time. The gene calls are TRBV7-9 and TRBJ1-2; the D gene is possibly TRBD1 (5 bases). Between the trimmed V and J ends, which lost 5 bases and 2 bases, there was a span of 9 bases. This CDR3 is 13 amino acids long. Per the germline V gene, CDR1 is SEHNR and CDR2 is FQNEAQ (reference sequence). Written as DNA, the CDR3 is TGTGCCAGCAGCCCGGGACTGAACTATGGCTACACCTTC. Translating it yields CASSPGLNYGYTF.

This clone was seen only a few times. This sequence joins TRBV7-3 and TRBJ1-1, with D perhaps TRBD1 (6 bases). The germline V gene encodes CDR1 SGHTA and CDR2 FQGTGA. The CDR3 is 14 amino acids. The V and J ends lost 2 bases and 5 bases respectively, with 12 bases between them. In DNA form, the CDR3 reads TGTGCCAGCAGCTTAGGGGGCGGTATGACTGAAGCTTTCTTT. It is translated as CASSLGGGMTEAFF.

The CDR3: CASSQGSDIALHF. Written as DNA, the CDR3 is TGTGCCAGCAGCCAAGGATCCGACATAGCCCTCCACTTT. V and J are TRBV3-1 (or the pseudogene TRBV3-2) and TRBJ1-6; D remains unclear. The V end lost 1 base, the J end lost 14 bases, and 12 bases lay between the germline ends. The CDR3 spans 13 residues. Germline V gives CDR1 LGHDT, CDR2 YNNKEL (reference sequence).

The chain combines TRBV19 with TRBJ1-2; 7 positions match TRBD1. Germline V gene data show CDR1 as LNHDA and CDR2 as SQIVND (reference sequence). This CDR3 has 17 amino acids. V gave up 0 bases and J gave up 5 bases; unmatched junction bases: 12. This CDR3 reads CASSIDSGDSNYYGYTF. In DNA form, the CDR3 reads TGTGCCAGTAGTATAGATTCGGGGGACAGTAACTATTATGGCTACACCTTC.

The chain recombines TRBV6-6 with TRBJ2-7; unclear D gene. Germline V lookup: CDR1 MNHNY, CDR2 SVGAGI (reference sequence). The V end was cut by 0 bases, the J end by 5 bases, with 8 bases between. The CDR3 is 13 residues long. In DNA, the CDR3 is TGTGCCAGCAGTTACTCCCTTCCCCACGAGCAGTACTTC. Translation gives CASSYSLPHEQYF.

The rearrangement uses TRBV19 and TRBJ1-2, with a tentative D call TRBD1 (5 bases). Germline loops: CDR1 LNHDA, CDR2 SQIVND (reference sequence). Deletions cut 5 bases from V and 1 base from J, with 8 bases between. The CDR3 spans 13 residues. CDR3 sequence: CASSWGSNYGYTF. The CDR3 DNA is TGTGCCAGTAGTTGGGGCAGTAACTATGGCTACACCTTC.

The rearrangement joins TRBV18 to TRBJ1-2; D is perhaps TRBD1 (5 bases). CDR1 is KGHSH and CDR2 is LQKENI in the germline V gene. This CDR3 contains 14 residues. V gave up 1 base and J gave up 3 bases, with 9 bases separating them. CDR3 bases: TGTGCCAGCTCACCACTCGGGGGGTACTATGGCTACACCTTC. It specifies CASSPLGGYYGYTF.

This chain joins TRBV7-3 and TRBJ1-2, with D unresolved. V was pared by 4 bases and J by 0 bases, with 12 bases between. The CDR3 runs 15 residues. CDR1 is SGHTA and CDR2 is FQGTGA in the germline V gene. CDR3 region: CASSSSRATNYGYTF. CDR3 in DNA: TGTGCCAGCAGCTCTTCTCGTGCGACTAACTATGGCTACACCTTC.

The CDR3 loop reads CASSPSDTVNTEAFF. DNA of the CDR3: TGTGCCAGCTCCCCGTCTGACACCGTGAACACTGAAGCTTTCTTT. The chain recombines TRBV18 with TRBJ1-1; no firm D call. The CDR3 loop spans 15 amino acids. CDR1 and CDR2 from the germline V gene are KGHSH and LQKENI. Trimming stripped 6 bases from V and 0 bases from J, with 14 bases between.

The rearrangement uses TRBV4-1 and TRBJ2-2; D call uncertain. Trimming removed 5 bases from V and 7 bases from J, with 8 bases in between. CDR3 length: 12 amino acids. Germline loops: CDR1 MGHRA, CDR2 YSYEKL. The CDR3 sequence: CASSARGGELFF. The CDR3 DNA reads TGCGCCAGCAGCGCCCGCGGCGGGGAGCTGTTTTTT.

This chain uses TRBV5-4 with TRBJ1-2; D unclear. Trimming shortened V by 5 bases and J by 5 bases, and 7 bases separated the two germline ends. CDR3 length equals 11 residues. CDR1 and CDR2 (germline): SGHNT, YYREEE (reference sequence). CDR3 sequence reads: CASRGLYGYTF. The CDR3 DNA is TGTGCCAGCAGGGGCCTTTATGGCTACACCTTC.

This chain connects TRBV5-6 to TRBJ2-1; 14 bases fit TRBD2. Germline V CDR1 and CDR2: SGHDT, YYEEEE. Losses at the gene ends were 3 bases for V and 13 bases for J; bases not matched to a gene: 9. There are 15 residues in the CDR3. The CDR3 DNA reads TGTGCCAGCAGCTCAGGGACTAGCGGGAGTTCTTCACAGTTCTTC. Protein product: CASSSGTSGSSSQFF.

The chain employs TRBV7-2 and TRBJ1-5; possibly TRBD1 for D (6 bases). V lost 5 bases and J lost 3, with 11 bases in between. Per germline, CDR1 SGHTA and CDR2 FQGNSA. CDR3 size: 14 residues. The CDR3 nucleotides are TGTGCCAGCAGCCCGGGACAAATCAATCAGCCCCAGCATTTT. As protein: CASSPGQINQPQHF.

The chain couples TRBV5-1 to TRBJ2-5, with a tentative D call TRBD2 (6 bases). Per the germline V gene, CDR1 is SGHRS and CDR2 is YFSETQ. Trimming took 3 bases from V and 5 from J, leaving 11 bases between them. The CDR3 is 13 amino acids. The CDR3 DNA follows: TGCGCCAGCAGCTCCGCGGGAAGGGAGACCCAGTACTTC. Amino acid sequence: CASSSAGRETQYF.